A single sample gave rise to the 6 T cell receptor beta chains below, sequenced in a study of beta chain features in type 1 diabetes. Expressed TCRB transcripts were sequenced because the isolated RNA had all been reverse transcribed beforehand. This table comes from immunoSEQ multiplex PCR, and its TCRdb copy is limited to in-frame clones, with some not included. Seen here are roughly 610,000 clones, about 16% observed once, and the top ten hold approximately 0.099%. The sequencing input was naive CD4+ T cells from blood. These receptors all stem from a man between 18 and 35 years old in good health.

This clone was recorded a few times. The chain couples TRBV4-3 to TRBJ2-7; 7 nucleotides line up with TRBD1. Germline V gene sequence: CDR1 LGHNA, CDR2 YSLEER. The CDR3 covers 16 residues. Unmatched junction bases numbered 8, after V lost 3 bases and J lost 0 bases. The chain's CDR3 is CASSHAGTAYSYEQYF. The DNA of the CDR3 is TGCGCCAGCAGCCATGCCGGGACAGCGTACTCCTACGAGCAGTACTTC.

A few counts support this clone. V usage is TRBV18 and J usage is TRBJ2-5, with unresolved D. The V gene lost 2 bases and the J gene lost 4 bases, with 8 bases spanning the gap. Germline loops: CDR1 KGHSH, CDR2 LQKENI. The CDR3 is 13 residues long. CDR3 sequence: CASSPNAGETQYF. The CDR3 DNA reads TGTGCCAGCTCACCAAATGCCGGAGAGACCCAGTACTTC.

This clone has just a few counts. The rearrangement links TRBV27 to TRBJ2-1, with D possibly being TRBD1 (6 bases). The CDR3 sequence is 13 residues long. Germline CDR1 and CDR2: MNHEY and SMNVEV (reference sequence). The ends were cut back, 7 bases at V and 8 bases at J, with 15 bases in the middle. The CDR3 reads CASKHTQGHEQFF. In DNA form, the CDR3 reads TGTGCCAGCAAACACACACAGGGACATGAGCAGTTCTTC.

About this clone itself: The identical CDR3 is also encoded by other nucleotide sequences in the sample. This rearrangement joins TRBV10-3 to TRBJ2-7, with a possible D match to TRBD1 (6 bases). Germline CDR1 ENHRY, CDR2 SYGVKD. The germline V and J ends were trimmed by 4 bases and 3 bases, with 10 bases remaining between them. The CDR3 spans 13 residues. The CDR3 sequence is CAISAGQNYEQYF. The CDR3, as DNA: TGTGCCATCAGTGCAGGACAGAACTACGAGCAGTACTTC.

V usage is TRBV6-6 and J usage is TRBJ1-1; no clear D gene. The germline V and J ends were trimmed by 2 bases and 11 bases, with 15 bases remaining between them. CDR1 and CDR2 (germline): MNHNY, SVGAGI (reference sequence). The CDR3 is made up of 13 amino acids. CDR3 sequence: CASSYEADKTAFF. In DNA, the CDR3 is TGTGCCAGCAGTTACGAGGCCGACAAAACGGCTTTCTTT.

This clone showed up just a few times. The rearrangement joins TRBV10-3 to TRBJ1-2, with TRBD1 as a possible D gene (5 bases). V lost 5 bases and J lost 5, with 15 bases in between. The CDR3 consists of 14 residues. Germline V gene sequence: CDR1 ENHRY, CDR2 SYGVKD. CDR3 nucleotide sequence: TGTGCCATCAGTTCCAGGGAGAGGTGGTATGGCTACACCTTC. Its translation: CAISSRERWYGYTF.